The 11 T cell receptor beta chains listed next were all sequenced from one sample in a study of vaccination effects on CD4 cells after COVID-19. Pools of viral peptides were used by the ViraFEST assay to expand antigen-specific CD4+ T cells ahead of sequencing. Having been cultured for roughly 11 days, the cells underwent CD4+ T cell isolation. Vaccine administered to participants consisted of two doses of either BNT162b2 or mRNA-1273. Their cognate antigens are unknown. The repertoire was sequenced with immunoSEQ multiplex PCR; TCRdb's copy has only in-frame clones and lacks some. In the table there are tens of thousands of clones, roughly 79% of which are singletons. This material consisted of CD4+ T cells from PBMCs cultured with SARS-CoV-2 spike peptides, taken after COVID-19 vaccination. The origin of the receptors is a human donor who received a COVID-19 vaccine. Some clones in this sample may be carry-over from other donors' samples.

The chain links TRBV5-1 to TRBJ2-7, with TRBD1 matching over 8 bases. This CDR3 spans 15 amino acids. In germline, CDR1 is SGHRS, CDR2 YFSETQ. The V gene end was trimmed by 2 bases and the J gene end by 0 bases; junction bases not matched to a gene: 4. As DNA, the CDR3 is TGCGCCAGCAGCTTAACGACAGGGGACTCCTACGAGCAGTACGTC. This gives the protein CASSLTTGDSYEQYV.

The rearrangement joins TRBV12-5 to TRBJ2-5; D unresolved. CDR3 size: 13 residues. V shed 2 bases and J shed 5 bases, with 9 bases lying between them. The germline V gene encodes CDR1 LGHNT and CDR2 FRNRAP. CDR3 nucleotide sequence: TGTGCTAGTGGTTTGACGGGCGTGGAGACCCAGTACTTC. This gives the protein CASGLTGVETQYF.

This chain connects TRBV30 to TRBJ2-3; D is possibly TRBD2 (6 bases). Germline lookup yields CDR1 GTSNPN and CDR2 SVGIG (reference sequence). Trimming cost V 5 bases and J 10 bases, with 13 bases left between them. The CDR3 spans 11 residues. CDR3 DNA: TGTGCCTGGTCGGGACTTCTGGCGCAGTATTTT. Translated: CAWSGLLAQYF.

The V call is TRBV6-5, the J call TRBJ1-5; 8 nucleotides agree with TRBD1. This CDR3 comprises 15 residues. Looked up from germline, CDR1 is MNHEY and CDR2 is SVGAGI. With V trimmed by 6 bases and J by 4 bases, 8 bases remained unmatched. Written as DNA, the CDR3 is TGTGCCAGCAGGCTTGACAGGGGTAGGAATCAGCCCCAGCATTTT. This gives the protein CASRLDRGRNQPQHF.

The chain employs TRBV2 and TRBJ2-3, with a possible D match to TRBD1 (5 bases). Germline lookup yields CDR1 SNHLY and CDR2 FYNNEI. The CDR3 spans 12 residues. V was trimmed by 7 bases and J by 7 bases, leaving 12 bases between them. Here the CDR3 DNA reads TGTGCCAGCACAAGGCAGGGCAATACGCAGTATTTT. Translating it yields CASTRQGNTQYF. Drawing the rest from reference TRBV2 and TRBJ2-3, the complete variable domain is EPEVTQTPSHQVTQMGQEVILRCVPISNHLYFYWYRQILGQKVEFLVSFYNNEISEKSEIFDDQFSVERPDGSNFTLKIRSTKLEDSAMYFCASTRQGNTQYFGPGTRLTVL.

J is TRBJ1-3 and V is TRBV12-3 or TRBV12-4, with 7 positions matching TRBD1. With V trimmed by 3 bases and J by 8 bases, 4 bases remained unmatched. The CDR3 runs to 13 residues. CDR3 residues: CASSFQGGYTIYF. The CDR3 DNA reads TGTGCCAGCAGTTTTCAGGGGGGATACACCATATATTTT.

CDR3 amino acids: CASSPGLAYNEQFF. CDR3 sequence (DNA): TGTGCCAGCAGCCCCGGGCTAGCTTACAATGAGCAGTTCTTC. This chain joins TRBV9 and TRBJ2-1, with D possibly matching TRBD2 (5 bases). In germline, CDR1 is SGDLS, CDR2 YYNGEE. The CDR3 is 14 amino acids. Trimming took off 4 bases at V and 4 bases at J, with 12 bases between the two ends. Complete variable domain (other parts from reference TRBV9 and TRBJ2-1): DSGVTQTPKHLITATGQRVTLRCSPRSGDLSVYWYQQSLDQGLQFLIQYYNGEERAKGNILERFSAQQFPDLHSELNLSSLELGDSALYFCASSPGLAYNEQFFGPGTRLTVL.

V is TRBV3-1 (or the pseudogene TRBV3-2) and J is TRBJ1-6; D remains ambiguous. The germline CDR1 and CDR2 sequences are LGHDT and YNNKEL (reference sequence). Trimming took 1 base from V and 8 from J, leaving 9 bases between them. This CDR3 is 14 amino acids long. CDR3 nucleotide sequence: TGTGCCAGCAGCCAAGGCGCCAGTTATTCACCCCTCCACTTT. Translating it yields CASSQGASYSPLHF.

The rearrangement joins TRBV6-2 or TRBV6-3 to TRBJ1-3, with a weak D call TRBD1 (5 bases). V was clipped by 5 bases and J by 2 bases, with 16 bases between them. Germline loops: CDR1 MNHEY, CDR2 SVGEGT. The CDR3 consists of 16 residues. DNA of the CDR3: TGTGCCAGCAGTCGCCGACAGATCGTCCCTGGAAACACCATATATTTT. Protein: CASSRRQIVPGNTIYF.

The chain combines TRBV6-6 with TRBJ1-3; no definite D call. CDR3 size: 16 residues. Trimming left V 2 bases short and J 1 base short, with 12 bases between. Germline values: CDR1 MNHNY, CDR2 SVGAGI (reference sequence). The CDR3 region has the DNA TGTGCCAGCAGTTACCGCCGGGGAGCTTCTGGAAACACCATATATTTT. Encoded protein: CASSYRRGASGNTIYF.

V is TRBV9 and J is TRBJ2-5; 9 nucleotides agree with TRBD1. V lost 0 bases, J lost 5 bases, and 2 bases stayed unmatched. The CDR3 spans 14 residues. Germline-derived CDR1 and CDR2 are SGDLS and YYNGEE. CDR3 coding DNA: TGTGCCAGCAGCGTAGGGGGGACAGGGGAGACCCAGTACTTC. Its protein is CASSVGGTGETQYF.